Listed below are T cell receptor beta chains from one sample, sequenced in a study of beta chain features in type 1 diabetes. This table comes from immunoSEQ multiplex PCR, and its TCRdb copy is limited to in-frame clones, with some not included. The data contain 300,000 or so clones, 6.5% to 10% of them singletons. Sequencing used central memory CD4+ T cells from blood. The source is a woman aged 18-29 years in good health. Each CDR3 is given without its conserved first and last residue. D genes are given only for firm matches.

V gene: TRBV7-9
D gene: NA
J gene: TRBJ2-7
CDR3 protein: ASSSIMDEEY

V gene: TRBV7-3
D gene: TRBD2
J gene: TRBJ2-1
CDR3 protein: ASSLPPGGQF

V gene: TRBV5-1
D gene: NA
J gene: TRBJ2-7
CDR3 protein: ASSLGGMGIYEQY

V gene: TRBV7-9
D gene: NA
J gene: TRBJ1-3
CDR3 protein: ASSPPDRNSGNTIY

V gene: TRBV27
D gene: NA
J gene: TRBJ2-2
CDR3 protein: ASTWRNTGELF

V gene: TRBV14
D gene: TRBD1
J gene: TRBJ2-7
CDR3 protein: ASSWDSLYEQY

V gene: TRBV28
D gene: NA
J gene: TRBJ2-7
CDR3 protein: ASSEPKVPYEQY

V gene: TRBV28
D gene: NA
J gene: TRBJ2-7
CDR3 protein: ASSKPRGAKYEQY

V gene: TRBV6-5
D gene: TRBD1
J gene: TRBJ2-7
CDR3 protein: ASYGTGTGPYEQY

V gene: TRBV7-3
D gene: NA
J gene: TRBJ2-7
CDR3 protein: ASSLTIGEQY

V gene: TRBV7-8
D gene: TRBD2
J gene: TRBJ2-2
CDR3 protein: ASSPRAGSNTGELF

V gene: TRBV6-5
D gene: NA
J gene: TRBJ2-7
CDR3 protein: ASSYWGPSYEQY

V gene: TRBV5-6
D gene: NA
J gene: TRBJ2-7
CDR3 protein: ASSSGLRSYEQY

V gene: TRBV5-4
D gene: TRBD2
J gene: TRBJ2-3
CDR3 protein: ASSLFTGGPAGDTQY

V gene: TRBV28
D gene: NA
J gene: TRBJ2-3
CDR3 protein: ASSLRGTDTQY

V gene: TRBV9
D gene: NA
J gene: TRBJ1-4
CDR3 protein: ASSVSPGPRTNNEKLF

V gene: TRBV13
D gene: NA
J gene: TRBJ1-4
CDR3 protein: ASSSSLEAYGEKLF

V gene: TRBV27
D gene: TRBD1
J gene: TRBJ2-7
CDR3 protein: ASRFTGATYEQY

V gene: TRBV14
D gene: TRBD1
J gene: TRBJ1-2
CDR3 protein: ASSKHQDREVVHGYT

V gene: TRBV29-1
D gene: NA
J gene: TRBJ2-3
CDR3 protein: SVEHTDTQY

V gene: TRBV18
D gene: NA
J gene: TRBJ1-5
CDR3 protein: ASSLDRSNQPQH

V gene: TRBV7-2
D gene: NA
J gene: TRBJ2-7
CDR3 protein: ASSLDLVLIYEQY

V gene: TRBV28
D gene: NA
J gene: TRBJ2-2
CDR3 protein: ASRRRPNTGELF

V gene: TRBV11-2
D gene: TRBD1
J gene: TRBJ2-7
CDR3 protein: ASSPGTGQSYEQY

V gene: TRBV18
D gene: NA
J gene: TRBJ2-1
CDR3 protein: ASSPPQGVVQF

V gene: TRBV6-5
D gene: TRBD2
J gene: TRBJ2-7
CDR3 protein: ASSRQGLAGAEQY

V gene: TRBV28
D gene: NA
J gene: TRBJ2-7
CDR3 protein: ASSPNGVSYEQY

V gene: TRBV9
D gene: NA
J gene: TRBJ2-2
CDR3 protein: ASSVTPPASAVDGELF

V gene: TRBV2
D gene: NA
J gene: TRBJ2-5
CDR3 protein: ASRPGQSWYQETQY

V gene: TRBV28
D gene: NA
J gene: TRBJ1-5
CDR3 protein: ASSRPRPGSNQPQH

V gene: TRBV7-9
D gene: NA
J gene: TRBJ2-3
CDR3 protein: ASSLGSGTDTQY

V gene: TRBV5-1
D gene: NA
J gene: TRBJ2-2
CDR3 protein: ASSLVTLRQKNTGELF

V gene: TRBV6-6
D gene: NA
J gene: TRBJ2-1
CDR3 protein: ASIKWASTSYNEQF

V gene: TRBV9
D gene: NA
J gene: TRBJ2-1
CDR3 protein: ASSVPPSSGADNEQF

V gene: TRBV29-1
D gene: TRBD2
J gene: TRBJ2-1
CDR3 protein: SVDPSGSYNEQF

V gene: TRBV4-3
D gene: TRBD2
J gene: TRBJ2-7
CDR3 protein: ASSQAAPLETSGAYEQY

V gene: TRBV7-2
D gene: TRBD2
J gene: TRBJ2-1
CDR3 protein: ASRYLADNEQF

V gene: TRBV5-1
D gene: TRBD1
J gene: TRBJ2-2
CDR3 protein: ASKTGTENTGELF

V gene: TRBV18
D gene: NA
J gene: TRBJ2-1
CDR3 protein: ASSPQGVNEQF

V gene: TRBV18
D gene: NA
J gene: TRBJ1-2
CDR3 protein: ASSPGNYGYT

V gene: TRBV7-2
D gene: TRBD2
J gene: TRBJ2-7
CDR3 protein: ASSFQLAGGYEQY

V gene: TRBV5-6
D gene: TRBD1
J gene: TRBJ2-2
CDR3 protein: ASSFRMGTGVPTGELF

V gene: TRBV4-2
D gene: NA
J gene: TRBJ2-1
CDR3 protein: ASSQVGHNNEQF

V gene: TRBV27
D gene: NA
J gene: TRBJ1-2
CDR3 protein: ASQDRNYGYT

V gene: TRBV11-1
D gene: NA
J gene: NA
CDR3 protein: ASSFKSPSANYEQY

V gene: TRBV7-2
D gene: TRBD1
J gene: TRBJ2-3
CDR3 protein: ASSPRQGRRGTDTQY

V gene: TRBV29-1
D gene: NA
J gene: TRBJ2-2
CDR3 protein: SVVSANTGELF

V gene: TRBV5-4
D gene: NA
J gene: TRBJ2-7
CDR3 protein: ASSLVPGSYEQY

V gene: TRBV4-3
D gene: NA
J gene: TRBJ2-7
CDR3 protein: ASSQQAGTSYEQY

V gene: TRBV28
D gene: TRBD2
J gene: TRBJ2-1
CDR3 protein: ASSRLAGDMNEQF

V gene: TRBV15
D gene: NA
J gene: TRBJ1-3
CDR3 protein: ATSRGGAWMGVGNTIY

V gene: TRBV5-1
D gene: NA
J gene: TRBJ1-2
CDR3 protein: ASSLAGGPYGYT

V gene: TRBV9
D gene: NA
J gene: TRBJ2-7
CDR3 protein: ASSVGSAGEAAY